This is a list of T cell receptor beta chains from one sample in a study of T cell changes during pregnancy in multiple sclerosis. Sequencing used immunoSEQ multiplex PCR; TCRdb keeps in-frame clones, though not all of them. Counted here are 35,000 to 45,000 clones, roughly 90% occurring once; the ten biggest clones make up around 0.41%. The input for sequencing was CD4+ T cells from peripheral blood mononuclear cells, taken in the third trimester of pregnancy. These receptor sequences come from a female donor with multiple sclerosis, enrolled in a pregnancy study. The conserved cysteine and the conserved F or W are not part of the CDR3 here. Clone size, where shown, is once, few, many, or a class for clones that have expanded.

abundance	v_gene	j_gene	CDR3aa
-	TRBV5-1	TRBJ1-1	ASSLVLDTEAF
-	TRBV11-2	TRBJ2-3	ASSLSLDTQY
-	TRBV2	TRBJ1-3	ASSDGAAGNTIY
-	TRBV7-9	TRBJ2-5	ASSFKRGEETQY
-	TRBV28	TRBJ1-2	ASSSFGTFNYGYT
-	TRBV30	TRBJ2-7	AWSGTSGAYEQY
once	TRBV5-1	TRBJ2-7	ASSSHPDSYEQY
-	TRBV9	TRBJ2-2	ASSVPFRPTGGTGELF
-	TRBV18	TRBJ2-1	ASSRGLAGGNEQF
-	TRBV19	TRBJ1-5	ASSIMGEASNQPQH
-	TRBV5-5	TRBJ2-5	ASSLAPGETQY
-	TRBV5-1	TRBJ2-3	ASSLLSLQGDTQY
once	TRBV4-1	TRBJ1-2	ASSQDDRTGQGYT